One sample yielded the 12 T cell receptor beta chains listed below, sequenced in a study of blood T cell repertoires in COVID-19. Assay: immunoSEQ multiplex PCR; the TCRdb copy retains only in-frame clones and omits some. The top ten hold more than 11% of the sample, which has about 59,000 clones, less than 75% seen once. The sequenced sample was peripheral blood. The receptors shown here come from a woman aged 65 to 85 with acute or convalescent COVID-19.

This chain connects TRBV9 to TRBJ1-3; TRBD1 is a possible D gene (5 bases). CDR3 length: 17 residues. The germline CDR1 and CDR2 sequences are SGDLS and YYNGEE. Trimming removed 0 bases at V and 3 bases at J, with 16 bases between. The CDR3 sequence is CASSVEQAAWGGNTIYF. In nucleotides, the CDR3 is TGTGCCAGCAGCGTAGAACAGGCTGCCTGGGGTGGAAACACCATATATTTT.

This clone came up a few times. Here the CDR3 reads CASSHGGNSPLHF. DNA for the CDR3: TGTGCCAGCAGCCACGGGGGTAATTCACCCCTCCACTTT. The rearrangement links TRBV7-3 to TRBJ1-6; D is possibly TRBD1 (5 bases). The germline V gene has CDR1 SGHTA and CDR2 FQGTGA. The V and J ends lost 5 bases and 6 bases respectively, with 8 bases between them. This CDR3 is built from 13 residues.

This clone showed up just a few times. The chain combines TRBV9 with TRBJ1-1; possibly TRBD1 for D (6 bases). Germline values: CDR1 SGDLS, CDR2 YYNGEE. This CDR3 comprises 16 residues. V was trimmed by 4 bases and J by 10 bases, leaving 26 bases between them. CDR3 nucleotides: TGTGCCAGCAGCCTATATGGATCACAGGGCAGTGATGGAGCTTTCTTT. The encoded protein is CASSLYGSQGSDGAFF.

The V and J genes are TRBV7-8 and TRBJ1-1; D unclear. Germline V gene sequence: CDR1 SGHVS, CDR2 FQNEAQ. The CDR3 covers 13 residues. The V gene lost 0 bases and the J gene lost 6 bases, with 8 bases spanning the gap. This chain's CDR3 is CASSLAPVAEAFF. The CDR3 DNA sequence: TGTGCCAGCAGCTTAGCCCCGGTGGCTGAAGCTTTCTTT.

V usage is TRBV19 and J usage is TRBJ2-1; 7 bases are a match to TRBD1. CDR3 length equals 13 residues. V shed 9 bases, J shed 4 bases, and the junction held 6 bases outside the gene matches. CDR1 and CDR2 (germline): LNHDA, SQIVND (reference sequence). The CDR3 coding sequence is TGTGCCAGCGAGCCGGGACAGTACAATGAGCAGTTCTTC. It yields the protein CASEPGQYNEQFF.

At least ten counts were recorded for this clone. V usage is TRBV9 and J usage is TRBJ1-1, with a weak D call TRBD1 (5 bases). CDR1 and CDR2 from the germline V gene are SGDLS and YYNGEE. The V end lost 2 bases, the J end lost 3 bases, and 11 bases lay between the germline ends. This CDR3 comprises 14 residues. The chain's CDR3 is CASSVPQGYTEAFF. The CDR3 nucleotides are TGTGCCAGCAGCGTTCCCCAGGGATACACTGAAGCTTTCTTT.

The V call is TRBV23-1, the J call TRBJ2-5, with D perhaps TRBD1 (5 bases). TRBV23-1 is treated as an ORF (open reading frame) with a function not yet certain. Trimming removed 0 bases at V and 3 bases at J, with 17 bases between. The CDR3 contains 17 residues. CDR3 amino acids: CASSQSDLGDSEETQYF. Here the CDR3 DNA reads TGCGCCAGCAGTCAATCGGATCTTGGAGACAGTGAAGAGACCCAGTACTTC.

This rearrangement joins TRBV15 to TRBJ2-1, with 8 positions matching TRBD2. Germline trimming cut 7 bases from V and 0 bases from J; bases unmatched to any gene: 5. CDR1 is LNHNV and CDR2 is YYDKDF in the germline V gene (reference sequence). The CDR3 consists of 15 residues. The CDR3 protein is CATIPGGSSYNEQFF. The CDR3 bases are TGTGCCACCATCCCGGGAGGGAGCTCCTACAATGAGCAGTTCTTC.

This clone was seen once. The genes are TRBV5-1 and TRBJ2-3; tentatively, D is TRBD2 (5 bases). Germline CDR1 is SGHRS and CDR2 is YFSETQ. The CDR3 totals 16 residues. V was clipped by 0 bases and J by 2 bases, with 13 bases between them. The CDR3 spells CASSLGGLAYTDTQYF. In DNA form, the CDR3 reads TGCGCCAGCAGCTTGGGAGGGTTGGCGTACACAGATACGCAGTATTTT.

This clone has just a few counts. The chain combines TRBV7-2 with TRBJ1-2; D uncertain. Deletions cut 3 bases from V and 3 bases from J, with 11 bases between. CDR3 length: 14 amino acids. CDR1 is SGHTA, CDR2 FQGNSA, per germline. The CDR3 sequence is CASSFRETHYGYTF. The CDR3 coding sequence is TGTGCCAGCAGCTTTAGGGAGACCCACTATGGCTACACCTTC.

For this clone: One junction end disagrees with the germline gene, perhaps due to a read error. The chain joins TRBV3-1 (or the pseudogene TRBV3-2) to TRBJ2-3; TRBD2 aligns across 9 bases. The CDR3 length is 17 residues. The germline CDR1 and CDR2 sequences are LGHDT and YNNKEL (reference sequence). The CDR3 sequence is CASSQVRTSAVTATQYF. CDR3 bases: TGTGCCAGCAGCCAAGTCCGGACTAGCGCTGTCACAGCTACGCAGTATTTT.

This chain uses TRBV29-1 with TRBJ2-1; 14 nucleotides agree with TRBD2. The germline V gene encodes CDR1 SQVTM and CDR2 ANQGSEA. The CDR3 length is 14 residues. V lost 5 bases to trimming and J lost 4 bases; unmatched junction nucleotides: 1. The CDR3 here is CSVRTSGGYNEQFF. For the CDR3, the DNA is TGCAGCGTTAGGACTAGCGGGGGGTACAATGAGCAGTTCTTC.